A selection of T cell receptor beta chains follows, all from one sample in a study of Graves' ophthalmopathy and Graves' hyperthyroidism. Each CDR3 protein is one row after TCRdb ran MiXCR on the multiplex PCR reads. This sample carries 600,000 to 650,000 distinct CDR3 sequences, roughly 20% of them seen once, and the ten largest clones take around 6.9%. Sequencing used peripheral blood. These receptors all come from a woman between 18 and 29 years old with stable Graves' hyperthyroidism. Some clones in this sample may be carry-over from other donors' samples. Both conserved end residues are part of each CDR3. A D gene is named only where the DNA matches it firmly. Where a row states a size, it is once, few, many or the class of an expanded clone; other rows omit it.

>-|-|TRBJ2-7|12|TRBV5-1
CASSTNRLEQYF
TGCGCCAGCAGCACCAACAGACTCGAGCAGTACTTC
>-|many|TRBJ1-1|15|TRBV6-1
CASSPRTAINTEAFF
TGTGCCAGCAGTCCTAGGACCGCAATTAACACTGAAGCTTTCTTT
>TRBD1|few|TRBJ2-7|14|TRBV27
CASRRTGGIYEQYF
TGTGCCAGCAGACGGACAGGGGGAATCTACGAGCAGTACTTC
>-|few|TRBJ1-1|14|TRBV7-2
CASSHSRWDSEAFF
TGCGCCAGCAGCCACTCTCGGTGGGACTCTGAAGCTTTCTTT
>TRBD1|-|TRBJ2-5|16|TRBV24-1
CATSDSGQGGRETQYF
TGTGCCACCAGTGATTCAGGACAGGGAGGACGGGAGACCCAGTACTTC
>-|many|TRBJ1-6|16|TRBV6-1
CASSGRQEPRNSPLHF
TGTGCCAGCAGTGGTCGACAGGAGCCTCGGAATTCACCCCTCCACTTT
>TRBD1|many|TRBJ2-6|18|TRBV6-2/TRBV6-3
CASRQTGAQISGANVLTF
TGTGCCAGCAGGCAAACAGGGGCCCAGATCTCTGGGGCCAACGTCCTGACTTTC
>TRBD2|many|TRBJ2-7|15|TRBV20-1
CSATTGLAGAYEQYF
TGCAGTGCTACGACCGGACTAGCGGGAGCTTACGAGCAGTACTTC
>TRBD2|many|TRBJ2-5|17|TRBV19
CASSILRLAGNQETQYF
TGTGCCAGTAGTATACTCCGACTAGCGGGAAACCAAGAGACCCAGTACTTC
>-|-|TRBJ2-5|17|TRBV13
CASSLGLTAGRRSAQYF
TGTGCCAGCAGCTTAGGCCTAACGGCAGGGCGCCGTTCGGCCCAGTACTTC
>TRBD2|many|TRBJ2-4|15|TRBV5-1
CASAPILAGENIQYF
TGCGCCAGCGCCCCTATACTAGCGGGAGAAAACATTCAGTACTTC
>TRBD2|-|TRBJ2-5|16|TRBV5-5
CASSFRPRGGLETQYF
TGTGCCAGCAGCTTCCGGCCGCGGGGGGGCTTAGAGACCCAGTACTTC
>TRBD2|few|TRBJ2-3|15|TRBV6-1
CASSIQAGPTDTQYF
TGTGCCAGCAGTATTCAAGCGGGGCCCACAGATACGCAGTATTTT
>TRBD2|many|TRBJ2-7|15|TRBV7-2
CASSYLTGGPYEQYF
TGTGCCAGCAGCTACCTTACGGGAGGCCCCTACGAGCAGTACTTC
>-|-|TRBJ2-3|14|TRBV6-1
CASSEGTFTDTQYF
TGTGCCAGCAGTGAAGGGACTTTCACAGATACGCAGTATTTT
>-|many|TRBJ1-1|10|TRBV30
CAWGQPEAFF
TGTGCCTGGGGACAGCCTGAAGCTTTCTTT
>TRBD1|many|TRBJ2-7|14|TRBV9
CASSVEGASYEQYF
TGTGCCAGCAGCGTAGAGGGGGCTTCCTACGAGCAGTACTTC
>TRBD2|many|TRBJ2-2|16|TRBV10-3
CATTGLAGGVTGELFF
TGTGCCACCACGGGACTAGCGGGGGGTGTCACCGGGGAGCTGTTTTTT
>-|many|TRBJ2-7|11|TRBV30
CAWSGTYEQYF
TGTGCCTGGAGTGGGACGTACGAGCAGTACTTC
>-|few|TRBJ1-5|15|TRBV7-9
CASSLEGAGNQPQHF
TGTGCCAGCAGCTTAGAAGGGGCGGGTAATCAGCCCCAGCATTTT
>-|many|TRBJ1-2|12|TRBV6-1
CASSPEIYGYTF
TGTGCCAGCAGCCCGGAGATCTATGGCTACACCTTC
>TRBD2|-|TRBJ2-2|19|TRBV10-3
CAISEVGMTSGGAPGELFF
TGTGCCATCAGTGAGGTCGGGATGACTAGCGGGGGGGCCCCCGGGGAGCTGTTTTTT
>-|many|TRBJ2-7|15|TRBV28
CASTGLGRPGYEQYF
TGTGCCAGCACCGGACTCGGAAGGCCCGGGTACGAGCAGTACTTC
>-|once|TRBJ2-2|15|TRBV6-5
CASSYSFGGGGELFF
TGTGCCAGCAGTTACTCTTTCGGGGGAGGCGGGGAGCTGTTTTTT
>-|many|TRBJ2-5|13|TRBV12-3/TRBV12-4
CASSWRDLQTQYF
TGTGCCAGCAGTTGGCGAGATTTGCAGACCCAGTACTTC
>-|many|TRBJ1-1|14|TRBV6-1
CASSGGQMNTEAFF
TGTGCCAGCAGCGGAGGGCAGATGAACACTGAAGCTTTCTTT
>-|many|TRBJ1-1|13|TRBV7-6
CASSPAAGTEAFF
TGTGCCAGCAGCCCAGCTGCGGGCACTGAAGCTTTCTTT
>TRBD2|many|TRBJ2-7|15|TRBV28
CASGFIAGGEDEQYF
TGTGCCAGCGGCTTCATCGCGGGAGGAGAGGACGAGCAGTACTTC
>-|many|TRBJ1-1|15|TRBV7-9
CASSSPDAEGTEAFF
TGTGCCAGCAGCTCACCCGACGCCGAGGGAACTGAAGCTTTCTTT
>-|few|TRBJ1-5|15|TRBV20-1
CSALQGKWSNQPQHF
TGCAGTGCCTTGCAGGGAAAGTGGAGCAATCAGCCCCAGCATTTT
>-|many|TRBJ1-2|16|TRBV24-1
CATSDPTGRGNYGYTF
TGTGCCACCAGTGATCCCACGGGACGAGGAAACTATGGCTACACCTTC
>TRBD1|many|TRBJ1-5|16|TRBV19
CASSIGTGGFNQPQHF
TGTGCCAGTAGTATTGGGACAGGGGGCTTCAATCAGCCCCAGCATTTT
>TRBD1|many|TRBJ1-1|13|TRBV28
CASLQGVRTEAFF
TGTGCCAGTCTACAGGGGGTGAGGACTGAAGCTTTCTTT
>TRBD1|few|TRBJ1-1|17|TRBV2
CASRTGQGLRGNTEAFF
TGTGCCAGCAGGACGGGACAGGGACTAAGAGGGAACACTGAAGCTTTCTTT
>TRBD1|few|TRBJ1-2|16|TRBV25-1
CASSDGRDRWGSGYTF
TGTGCCAGCAGTGATGGTCGGGACAGGTGGGGTAGTGGCTACACCTTC
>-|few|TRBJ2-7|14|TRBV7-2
CASSLGGGWDEQYF
TGTGCCAGCAGCCTAGGGGGGGGTTGGGATGAGCAGTACTTC
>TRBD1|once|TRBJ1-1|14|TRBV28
CASRRDRQDTEAFF
TGTGCCAGCAGACGGGACAGACAGGACACTGAAGCTTTCTTT
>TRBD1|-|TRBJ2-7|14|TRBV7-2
CASSPRQGNYEQYF
TGTGCCAGCAGCCCCCGACAGGGGAATTACGAGCAGTACTTC
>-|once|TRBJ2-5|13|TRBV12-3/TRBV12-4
CASSLNTEETQYF
TGTGCCAGCAGTTTAAATACAGAAGAGACCCAGTACTTC
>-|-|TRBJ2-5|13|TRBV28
CASRTSVEETQYF
TGTGCCAGCAGGACTTCGGTGGAGGAGACCCAGTACTTC
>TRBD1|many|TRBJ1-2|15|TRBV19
CASSIDGGGIYGYTF
TGTGCCAGTAGTATAGATGGAGGGGGCATCTATGGCTACACCTTC
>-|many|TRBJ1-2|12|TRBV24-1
CATSEGVYGYTF
TGTGCCACCAGTGAGGGAGTCTATGGCTACACCTTC